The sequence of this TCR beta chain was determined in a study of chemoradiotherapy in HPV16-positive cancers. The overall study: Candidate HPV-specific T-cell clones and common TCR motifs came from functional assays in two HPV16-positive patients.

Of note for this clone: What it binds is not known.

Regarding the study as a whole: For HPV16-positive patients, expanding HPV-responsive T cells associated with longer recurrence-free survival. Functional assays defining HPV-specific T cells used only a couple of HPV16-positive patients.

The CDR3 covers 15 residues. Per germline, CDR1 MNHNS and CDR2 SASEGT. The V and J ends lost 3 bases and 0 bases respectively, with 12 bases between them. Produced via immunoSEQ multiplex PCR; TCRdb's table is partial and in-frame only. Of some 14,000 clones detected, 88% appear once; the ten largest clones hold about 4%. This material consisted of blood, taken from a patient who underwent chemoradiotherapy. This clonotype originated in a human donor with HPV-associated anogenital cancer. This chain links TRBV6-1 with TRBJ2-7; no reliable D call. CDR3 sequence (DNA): TGTGCCAGCAGTGACCCGGGCCTCAGCTCCTACGAGCAGTACTTC. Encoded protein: CASSDPGLSSYEQYF.